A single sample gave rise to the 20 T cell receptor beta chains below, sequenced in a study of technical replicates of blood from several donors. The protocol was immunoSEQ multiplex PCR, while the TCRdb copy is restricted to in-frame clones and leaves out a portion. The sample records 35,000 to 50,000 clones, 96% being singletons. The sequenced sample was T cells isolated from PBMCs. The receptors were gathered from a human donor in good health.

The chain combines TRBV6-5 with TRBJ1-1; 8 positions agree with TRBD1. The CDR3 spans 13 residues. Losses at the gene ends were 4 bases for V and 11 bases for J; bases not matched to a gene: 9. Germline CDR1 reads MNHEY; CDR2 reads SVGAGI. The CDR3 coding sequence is TGTGCCAGCAGTTTACAGGGGGTAGAGATGGCTTTCTTT. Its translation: CASSLQGVEMAFF.

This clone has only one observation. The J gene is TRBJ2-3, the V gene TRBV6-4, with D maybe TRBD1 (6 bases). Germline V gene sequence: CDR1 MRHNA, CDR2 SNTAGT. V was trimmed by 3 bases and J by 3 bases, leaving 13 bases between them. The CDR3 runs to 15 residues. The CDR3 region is CASSEGAGETDTQYF. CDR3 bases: TGTGCCAGCAGTGAAGGGGCAGGGGAGACAGATACGCAGTATTTT.

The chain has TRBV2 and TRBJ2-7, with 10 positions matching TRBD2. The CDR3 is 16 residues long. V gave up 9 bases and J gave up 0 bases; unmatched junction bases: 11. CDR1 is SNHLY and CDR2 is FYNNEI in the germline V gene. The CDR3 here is CARRASSGSPSYEQYF. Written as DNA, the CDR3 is TGTGCCAGAAGAGCATCTAGCGGGAGTCCCTCCTACGAGCAGTACTTC.

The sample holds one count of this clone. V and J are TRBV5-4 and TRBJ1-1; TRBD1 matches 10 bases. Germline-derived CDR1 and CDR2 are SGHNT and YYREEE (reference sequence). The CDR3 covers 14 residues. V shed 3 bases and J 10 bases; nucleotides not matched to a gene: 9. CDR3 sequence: CASSSLTGGEGAFF. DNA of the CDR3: TGTGCCAGCAGCTCGTTGACAGGGGGCGAAGGAGCTTTCTTT.

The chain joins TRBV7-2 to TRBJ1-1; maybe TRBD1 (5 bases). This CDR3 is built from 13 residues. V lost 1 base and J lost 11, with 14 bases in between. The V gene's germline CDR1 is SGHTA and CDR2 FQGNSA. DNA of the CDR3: TGTGCCAGCAGCTTAGGAATGGTCAGGGATGCTTTCTTT. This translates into CASSLGMVRDAFF.

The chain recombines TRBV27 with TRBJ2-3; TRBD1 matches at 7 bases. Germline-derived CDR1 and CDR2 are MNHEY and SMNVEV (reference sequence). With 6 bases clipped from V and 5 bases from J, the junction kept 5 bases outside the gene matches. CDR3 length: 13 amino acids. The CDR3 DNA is TGTGCCAGCAGGACAGGGTCGGGAGATACGCAGTATTTT. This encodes CASRTGSGDTQYF.

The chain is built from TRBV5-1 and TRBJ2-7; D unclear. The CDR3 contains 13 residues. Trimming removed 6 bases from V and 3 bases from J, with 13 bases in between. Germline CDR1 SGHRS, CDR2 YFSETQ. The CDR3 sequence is CASKLRESYEQYF. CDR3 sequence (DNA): TGCGCCAGCAAGCTAAGAGAAAGCTACGAGCAGTACTTC.

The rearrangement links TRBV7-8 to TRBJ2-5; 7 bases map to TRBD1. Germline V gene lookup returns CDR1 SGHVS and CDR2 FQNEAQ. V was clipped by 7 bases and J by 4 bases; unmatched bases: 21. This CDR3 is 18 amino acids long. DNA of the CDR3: TGTGCCAGCATCCCGAGAAGGCCGGGTTTATCAGGGGGAGAGACCCAGTACTTC. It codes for CASIPRRPGLSGGETQYF. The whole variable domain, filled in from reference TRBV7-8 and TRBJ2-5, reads GAGVSQSPRYKVAKRGQDVALRCDPISGHVSLFWYQQALGQGPEFLTYFQNEAQLDKSGLPSDRFFAERPEGSVSTLKIQRTQQEDSAVYLCASIPRRPGLSGGETQYFGPGTRLLVL.

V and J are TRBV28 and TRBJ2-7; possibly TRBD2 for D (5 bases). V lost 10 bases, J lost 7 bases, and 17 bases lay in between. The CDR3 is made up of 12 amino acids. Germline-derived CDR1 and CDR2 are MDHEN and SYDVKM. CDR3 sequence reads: CATIKPRGEQYF. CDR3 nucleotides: TGTGCCACTATAAAACCACGGGGAGAGCAGTACTTC.

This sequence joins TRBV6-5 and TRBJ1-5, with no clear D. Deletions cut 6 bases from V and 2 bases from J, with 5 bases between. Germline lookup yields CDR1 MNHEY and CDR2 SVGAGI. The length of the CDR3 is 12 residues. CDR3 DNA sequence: TGTGCCAGCAGGTCTGGCAATCAGCCCCAGCATTTT. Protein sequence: CASRSGNQPQHF.

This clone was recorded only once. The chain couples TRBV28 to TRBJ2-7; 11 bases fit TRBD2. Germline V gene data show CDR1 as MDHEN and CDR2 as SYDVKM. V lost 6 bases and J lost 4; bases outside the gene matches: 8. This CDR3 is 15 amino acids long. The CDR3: CASRFGGLADYEQYF. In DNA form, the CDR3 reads TGTGCCAGCAGGTTTGGGGGACTAGCGGATTACGAGCAGTACTTC.

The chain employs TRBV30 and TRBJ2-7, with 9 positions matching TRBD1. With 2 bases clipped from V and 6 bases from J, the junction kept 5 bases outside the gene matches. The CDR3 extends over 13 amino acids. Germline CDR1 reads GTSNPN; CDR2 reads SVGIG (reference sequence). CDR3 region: CAWSYTGGGEQYF. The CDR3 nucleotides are TGTGCCTGGAGTTATACAGGGGGCGGCGAGCAGTACTTC.

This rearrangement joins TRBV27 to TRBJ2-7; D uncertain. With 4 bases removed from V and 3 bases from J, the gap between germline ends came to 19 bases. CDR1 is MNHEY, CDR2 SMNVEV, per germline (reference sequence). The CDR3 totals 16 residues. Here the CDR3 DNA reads TGTGCCAGCAGTTCCCCCACCACTGGCGGATACTACGAGCAGTACTTC. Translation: CASSSPTTGGYYEQYF.

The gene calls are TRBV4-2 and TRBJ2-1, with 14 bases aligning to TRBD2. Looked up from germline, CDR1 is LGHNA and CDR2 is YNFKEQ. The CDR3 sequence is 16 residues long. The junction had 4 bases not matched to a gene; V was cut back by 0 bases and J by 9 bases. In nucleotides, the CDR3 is TGTGCCAGCAGCCAAGATCCGGGACTAGCGGGAGTTGAGCAGTTCTTC. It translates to CASSQDPGLAGVEQFF.

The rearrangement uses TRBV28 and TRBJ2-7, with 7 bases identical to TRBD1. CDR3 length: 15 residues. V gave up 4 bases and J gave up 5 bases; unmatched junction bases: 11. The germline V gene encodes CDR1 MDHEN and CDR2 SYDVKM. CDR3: CASSSTGAPANEQYF. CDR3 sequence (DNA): TGTGCCAGCAGTTCCACAGGGGCCCCGGCCAACGAGCAGTACTTC.

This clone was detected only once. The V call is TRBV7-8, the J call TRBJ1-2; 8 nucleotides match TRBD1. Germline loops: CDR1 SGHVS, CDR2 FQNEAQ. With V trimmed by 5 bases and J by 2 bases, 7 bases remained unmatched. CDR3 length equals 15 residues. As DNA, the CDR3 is TGTGCCAGCAGCCAGTACAGGGGGTCGAACTATGGCTACACCTTC. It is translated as CASSQYRGSNYGYTF.

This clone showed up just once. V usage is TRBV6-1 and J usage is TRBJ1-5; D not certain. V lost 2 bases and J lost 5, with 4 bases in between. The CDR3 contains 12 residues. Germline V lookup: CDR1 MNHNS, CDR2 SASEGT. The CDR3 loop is CASSEQDQPQHF. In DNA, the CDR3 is TGTGCCAGCAGTGAACAGGATCAGCCCCAGCATTTT.

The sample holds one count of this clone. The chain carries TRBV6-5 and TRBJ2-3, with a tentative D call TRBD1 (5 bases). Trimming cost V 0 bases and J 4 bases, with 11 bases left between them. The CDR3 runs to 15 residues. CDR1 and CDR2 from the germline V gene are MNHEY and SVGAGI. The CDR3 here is CASSYSIGAADTQYF. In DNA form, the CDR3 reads TGTGCCAGCAGTTACTCGATTGGGGCTGCAGATACGCAGTATTTT.

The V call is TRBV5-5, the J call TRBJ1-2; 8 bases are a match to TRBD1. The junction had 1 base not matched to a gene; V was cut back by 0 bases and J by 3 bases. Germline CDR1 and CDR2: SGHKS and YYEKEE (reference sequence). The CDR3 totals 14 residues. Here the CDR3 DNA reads TGTGCCAGCAGCTTGGGACAGGGGCACTATGGCTACACCTTC. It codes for CASSLGQGHYGYTF.

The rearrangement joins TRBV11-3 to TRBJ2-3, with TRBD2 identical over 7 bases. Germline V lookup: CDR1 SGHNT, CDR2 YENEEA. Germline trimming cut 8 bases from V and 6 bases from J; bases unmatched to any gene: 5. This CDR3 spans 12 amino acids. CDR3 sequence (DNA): TGTGCCAGCGGACTGGGAGGGGATACGCAGTATTTT. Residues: CASGLGGDTQYF.